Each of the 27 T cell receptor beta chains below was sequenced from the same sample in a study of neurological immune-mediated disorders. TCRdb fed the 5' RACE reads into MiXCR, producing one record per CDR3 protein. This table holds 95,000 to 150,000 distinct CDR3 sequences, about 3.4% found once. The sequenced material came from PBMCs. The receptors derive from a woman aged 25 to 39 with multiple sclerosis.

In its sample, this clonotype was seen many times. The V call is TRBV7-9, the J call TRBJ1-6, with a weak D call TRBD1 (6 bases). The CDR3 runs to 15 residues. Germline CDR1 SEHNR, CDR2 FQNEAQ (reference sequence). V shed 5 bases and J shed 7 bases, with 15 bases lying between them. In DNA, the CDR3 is TGTGCCAGCAGCCACACAGGGCCTGGGAATTCACCCCTCCACTTT. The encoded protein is CASSHTGPGNSPLHF.

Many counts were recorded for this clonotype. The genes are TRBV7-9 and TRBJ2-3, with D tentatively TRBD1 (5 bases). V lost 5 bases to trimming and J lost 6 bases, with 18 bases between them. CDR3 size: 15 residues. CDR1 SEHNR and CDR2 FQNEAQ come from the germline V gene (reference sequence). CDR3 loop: CASSPRRGHGDTQYF. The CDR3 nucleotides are TGTGCCAGCAGCCCGAGAAGGGGTCATGGCGATACGCAGTATTTT.

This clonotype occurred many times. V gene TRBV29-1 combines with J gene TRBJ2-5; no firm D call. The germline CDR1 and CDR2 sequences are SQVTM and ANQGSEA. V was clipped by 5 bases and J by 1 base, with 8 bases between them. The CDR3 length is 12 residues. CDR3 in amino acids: CSVHGIQETQYF. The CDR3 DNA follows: TGCAGCGTTCACGGAATCCAAGAGACCCAGTACTTC.

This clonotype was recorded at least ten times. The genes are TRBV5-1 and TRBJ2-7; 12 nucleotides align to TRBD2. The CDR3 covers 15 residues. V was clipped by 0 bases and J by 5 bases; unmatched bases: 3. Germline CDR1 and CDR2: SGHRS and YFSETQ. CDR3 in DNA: TGCGCCAGCAGCTTGGCGACTAGCGGGAGTAACGAGCAGTACTTC. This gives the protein CASSLATSGSNEQYF.

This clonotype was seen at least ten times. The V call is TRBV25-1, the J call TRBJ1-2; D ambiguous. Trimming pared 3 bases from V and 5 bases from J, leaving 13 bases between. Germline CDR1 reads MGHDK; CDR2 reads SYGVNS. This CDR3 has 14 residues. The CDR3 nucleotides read TGTGCCAGCAGTGAGTTCTCGGGCCTTTATGGCTACACCTTC. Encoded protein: CASSEFSGLYGYTF.

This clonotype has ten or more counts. CDR3: CASRVSGQGRTEAFF. CDR3 nucleotides: TGTGCCAGCAGGGTTTCGGGACAGGGGCGGACTGAAGCTTTCTTT. The genes are TRBV27 and TRBJ1-1; 10 bases are shared with TRBD1. V gave up 6 bases and J gave up 5 bases; unmatched junction bases: 9. This CDR3 region has 15 residues. Germline V gene sequence: CDR1 MNHEY, CDR2 SMNVEV (reference sequence).

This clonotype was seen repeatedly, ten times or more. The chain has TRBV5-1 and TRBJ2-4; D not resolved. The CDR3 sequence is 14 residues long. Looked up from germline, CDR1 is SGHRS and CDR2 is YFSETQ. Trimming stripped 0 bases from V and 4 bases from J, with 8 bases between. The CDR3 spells CASSLGPPKNIQYF. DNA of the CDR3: TGCGCCAGCAGCTTGGGTCCGCCGAAAAACATTCAGTACTTC. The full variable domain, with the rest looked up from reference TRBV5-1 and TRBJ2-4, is KAGVTQTPRYLIKTRGQQVTLSCSPISGHRSVSWYQQTPGQGLQFLFEYFSETQRNKGNFPGRFSGRQFSNSRSEMNVSTLELGDSALYLCASSLGPPKNIQYFGAGTRLSVL.

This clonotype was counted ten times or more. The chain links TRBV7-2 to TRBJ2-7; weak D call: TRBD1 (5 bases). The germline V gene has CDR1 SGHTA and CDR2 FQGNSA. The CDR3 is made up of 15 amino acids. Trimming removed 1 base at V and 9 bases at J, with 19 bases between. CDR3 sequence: CASSLGASSPGWQYF. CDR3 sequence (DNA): TGTGCCAGCAGCTTAGGCGCCAGTTCCCCAGGGTGGCAGTACTTC.

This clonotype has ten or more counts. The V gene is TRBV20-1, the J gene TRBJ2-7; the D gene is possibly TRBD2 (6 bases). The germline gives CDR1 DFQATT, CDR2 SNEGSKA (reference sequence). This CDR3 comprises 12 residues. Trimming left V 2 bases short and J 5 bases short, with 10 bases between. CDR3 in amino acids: CSARREPHEQYF. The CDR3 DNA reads TGCAGTGCTAGACGGGAGCCGCACGAGCAGTACTTC.

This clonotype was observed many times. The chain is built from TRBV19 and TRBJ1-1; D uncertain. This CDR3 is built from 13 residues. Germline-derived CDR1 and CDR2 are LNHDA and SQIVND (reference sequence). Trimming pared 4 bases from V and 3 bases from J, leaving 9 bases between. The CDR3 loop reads CASSRLGDTEAFF. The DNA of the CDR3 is TGTGCCAGTAGTAGACTGGGAGACACTGAAGCTTTCTTT.

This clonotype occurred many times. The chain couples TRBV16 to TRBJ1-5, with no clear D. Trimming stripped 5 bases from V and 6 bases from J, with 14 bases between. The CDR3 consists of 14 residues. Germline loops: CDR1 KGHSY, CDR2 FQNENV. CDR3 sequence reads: CASSAYPVFQPQHF. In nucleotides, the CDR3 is TGTGCCAGCAGCGCTTATCCGGTTTTTCAGCCCCAGCATTTT.

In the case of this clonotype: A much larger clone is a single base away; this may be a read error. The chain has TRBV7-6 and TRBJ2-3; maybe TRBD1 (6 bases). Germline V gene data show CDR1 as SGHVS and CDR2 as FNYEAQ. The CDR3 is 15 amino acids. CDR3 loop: CASSVQGQSKDTQYF. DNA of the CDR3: TGTGCCAGCAGCGTACAGGGACAAAGCAAAGATACGCAGTATTTT.

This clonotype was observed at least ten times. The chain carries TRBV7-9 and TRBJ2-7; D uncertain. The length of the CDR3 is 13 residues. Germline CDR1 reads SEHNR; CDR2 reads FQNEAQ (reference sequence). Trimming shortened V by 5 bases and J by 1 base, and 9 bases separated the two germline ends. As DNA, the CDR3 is TGTGCCAGCAGCGAAGTCTCGTCCTACGAGCAGTACTTC. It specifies CASSEVSSYEQYF.

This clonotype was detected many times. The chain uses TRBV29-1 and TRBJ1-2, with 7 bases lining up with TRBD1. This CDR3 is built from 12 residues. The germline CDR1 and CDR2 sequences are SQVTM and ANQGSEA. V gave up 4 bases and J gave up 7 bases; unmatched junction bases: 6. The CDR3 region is CSVAEGAGGYTF. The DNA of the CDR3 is TGCAGCGTTGCGGAGGGGGCGGGTGGCTACACCTTC. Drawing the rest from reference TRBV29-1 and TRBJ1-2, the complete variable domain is SAVISQKPSRDICQRGTSLTIQCQVDSQVTMMFWYRQQPGQSLTLIATANQGSEATYESGFVIDKFPISRPNLTFSTLTVSNMSPEDSSIYLCSVAEGAGGYTFGSGTRLTVV.

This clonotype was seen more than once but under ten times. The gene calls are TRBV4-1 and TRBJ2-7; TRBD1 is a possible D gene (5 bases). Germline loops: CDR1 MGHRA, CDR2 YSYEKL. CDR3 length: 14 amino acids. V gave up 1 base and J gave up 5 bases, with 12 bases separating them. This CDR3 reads CASSQVGRVHEQYF. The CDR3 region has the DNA TGCGCCAGCAGCCAAGTAGGCAGGGTGCACGAGCAGTACTTC.

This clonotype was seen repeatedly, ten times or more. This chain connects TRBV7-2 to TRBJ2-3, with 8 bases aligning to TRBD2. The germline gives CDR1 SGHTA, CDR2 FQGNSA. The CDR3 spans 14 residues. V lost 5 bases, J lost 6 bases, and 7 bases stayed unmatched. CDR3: CASSPSGGVDTQYF. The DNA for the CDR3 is TGTGCCAGCAGCCCATCGGGGGGGGTGGATACGCAGTATTTT.

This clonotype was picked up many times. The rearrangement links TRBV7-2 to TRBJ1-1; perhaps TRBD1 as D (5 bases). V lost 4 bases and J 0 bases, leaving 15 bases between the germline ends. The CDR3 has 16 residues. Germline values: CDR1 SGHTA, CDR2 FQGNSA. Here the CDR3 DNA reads TGTGCCAGCAGCTGGGGGGGGTGGGGAATGAACACTGAAGCTTTCTTT. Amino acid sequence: CASSWGGWGMNTEAFF.

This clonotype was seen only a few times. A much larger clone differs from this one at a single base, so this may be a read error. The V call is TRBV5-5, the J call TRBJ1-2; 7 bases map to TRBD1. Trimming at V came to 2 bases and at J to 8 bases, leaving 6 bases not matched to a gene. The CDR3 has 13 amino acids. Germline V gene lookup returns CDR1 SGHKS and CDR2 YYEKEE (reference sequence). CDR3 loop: CASSFQGVTGYTF. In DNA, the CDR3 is TGTGCCAGCAGCTTCCAGGGGGTGACGGGCTACACCTTC.

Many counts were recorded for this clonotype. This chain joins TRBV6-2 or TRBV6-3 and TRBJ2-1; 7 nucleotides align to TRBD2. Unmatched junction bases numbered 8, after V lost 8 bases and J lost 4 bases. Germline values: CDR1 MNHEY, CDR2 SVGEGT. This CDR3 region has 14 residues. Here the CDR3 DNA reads TGTGCCAGCTCCCCGGGACTAACGTACAATGAGCAGTTCTTC. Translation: CASSPGLTYNEQFF.

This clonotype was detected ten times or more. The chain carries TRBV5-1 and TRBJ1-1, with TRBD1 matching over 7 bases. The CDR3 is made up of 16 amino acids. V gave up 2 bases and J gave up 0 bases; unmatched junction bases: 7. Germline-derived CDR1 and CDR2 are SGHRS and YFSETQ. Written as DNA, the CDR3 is TGCGCCAGCAGCTTAACAGGGGAGAGGGTGAACACTGAAGCTTTCTTT. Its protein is CASSLTGERVNTEAFF.

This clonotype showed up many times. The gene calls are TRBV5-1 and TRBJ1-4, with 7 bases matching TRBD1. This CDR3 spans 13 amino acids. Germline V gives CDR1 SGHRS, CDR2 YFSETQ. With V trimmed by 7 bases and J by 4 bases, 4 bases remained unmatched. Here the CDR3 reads CASRGQSNEKLFF. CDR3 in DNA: TGCGCCAGCCGGGGACAGAGTAATGAAAAACTGTTTTTT.

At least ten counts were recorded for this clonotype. CDR3 residues: CASSRRGGFDEAFF. The CDR3 DNA follows: TGCGCCAGCAGCAGGAGGGGCGGCTTCGATGAAGCTTTCTTT. This rearrangement joins TRBV5-1 to TRBJ1-1; D may be TRBD1 (5 bases). The CDR3 runs 14 residues. In germline, CDR1 is SGHRS, CDR2 YFSETQ. V was cut by 4 bases and J by 7 bases, with 17 bases left in between.

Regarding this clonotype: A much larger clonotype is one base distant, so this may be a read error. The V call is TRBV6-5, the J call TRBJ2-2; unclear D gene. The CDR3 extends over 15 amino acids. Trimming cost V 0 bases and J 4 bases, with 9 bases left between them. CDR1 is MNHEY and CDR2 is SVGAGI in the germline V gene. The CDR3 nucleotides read TGTGCCAGCAGTTACTCGAGGAAGCTCACCGGGGAGCTGTTTTTT. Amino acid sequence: CASSYSRKLTGELFF.

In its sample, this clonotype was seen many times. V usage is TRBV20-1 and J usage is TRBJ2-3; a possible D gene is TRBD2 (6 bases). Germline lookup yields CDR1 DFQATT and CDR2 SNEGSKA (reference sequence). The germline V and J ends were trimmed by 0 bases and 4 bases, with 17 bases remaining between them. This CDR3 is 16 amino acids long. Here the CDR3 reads CSARDKRAWDPDTQYF. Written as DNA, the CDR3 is TGCAGTGCTAGAGATAAGCGGGCTTGGGACCCAGATACGCAGTATTTT.

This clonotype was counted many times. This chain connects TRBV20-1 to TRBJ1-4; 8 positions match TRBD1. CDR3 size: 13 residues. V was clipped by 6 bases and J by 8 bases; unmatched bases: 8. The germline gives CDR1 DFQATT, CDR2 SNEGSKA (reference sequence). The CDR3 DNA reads TGCAGTGCCCCCGGGACAGGTGTCGAAAAACTGTTTTTT. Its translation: CSAPGTGVEKLFF.

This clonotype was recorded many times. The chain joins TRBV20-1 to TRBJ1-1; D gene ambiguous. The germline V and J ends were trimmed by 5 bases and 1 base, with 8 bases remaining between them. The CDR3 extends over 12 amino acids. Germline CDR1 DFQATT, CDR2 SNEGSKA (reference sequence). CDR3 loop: CSAATENTEAFF. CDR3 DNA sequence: TGCAGTGCTGCTACAGAGAACACTGAAGCTTTCTTT.

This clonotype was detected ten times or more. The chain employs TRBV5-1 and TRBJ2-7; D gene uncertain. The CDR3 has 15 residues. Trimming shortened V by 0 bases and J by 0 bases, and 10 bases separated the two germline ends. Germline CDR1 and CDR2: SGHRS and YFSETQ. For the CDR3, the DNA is TGCGCCAGCAGCTTGGCCCATGGGTCCTCCTACGAGCAGTACTTC. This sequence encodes CASSLAHGSSYEQYF.